The sequence of this TCR beta chain was determined in a study of blood T cell repertoires in COVID-19. Profiled with immunoSEQ multiplex PCR; TCRdb holds only in-frame clones, not every one. The data show 100,000 to 110,000 clones, 80% seen once. The sample comprised peripheral blood. The TCR comes from a man aged 70 or older with active or convalescent COVID-19.

The CDR3 loop is CSVFEDTQYF. The CDR3 DNA reads as TGCAGTGTTTTCGAGGATACGCAGTATTTT. This sequence joins TRBV20-1 and TRBJ2-3; D not resolved. V lost 7 bases, J lost 6 bases, and 8 bases lay in between. Germline lookup yields CDR1 DFQATT and CDR2 SNEGSKA (reference sequence). The CDR3 spans 10 residues.